This TCR beta chain comes out of a study of a mutant IDH1 vaccine in newly diagnosed glioma. Overall study: The patients received vaccinations eight times, in weeks 1, 3, 5, 7, 11, 15, 19 and 23. Vaccination began 4-6 weeks post radiotherapy alone, or with temozolomide cycles. Previous treatment comprised radiotherapy, temozolomide, or both, mostly both. Study outcomes and limitations: Researchers report vaccine-induced immune responses in 93.3% of patients.

On this clone: The antigen is unknown.

CDR1 is SGHAT, CDR2 FQNNGV, per germline. CDR3 length equals 14 residues. Trimming removed 4 bases from V and 0 bases from J, with 10 bases in between. Sample time point: week 11, during vaccination. Topical imiquimod was applied with each vaccine dose, which held 300 ug of mutant IDH1 20-mer peptide. Profiled with immunoSEQ multiplex PCR; TCRdb holds only in-frame clones, not every one. The sample consists of tens of thousands of clones, roughly 80% of them appearing once. This material consisted of PBMCs, taken from a glioma patient whose treatment included an IDH1 peptide vaccine. This receptor was obtained from a man aged 45-65 years with glioma. The chain carries TRBV11-2 and TRBJ2-7; weak D call: TRBD1 (5 bases). CDR3 nucleotides: TGTGCCAGCAGCTCGAACAGGTACTCCTACGAGCAGTACTTC. Amino acids: CASSSNRYSYEQYF.